The 10 T cell receptor beta chains below all came from one sample that was sequenced in a study of cytomegalovirus exposure and HLA in healthy donors. The assay was immunoSEQ multiplex PCR, and TCRdb's table has in-frame clones only and misses some. The sample has a few hundred thousand clones, 65% to 90% seen once. Sequences were obtained from PBMCs. The receptors derive from a woman aged 18-29 years in good health and CMV-seronegative.

The chain is built from TRBV19 and TRBJ2-1, with 8 positions matching TRBD1. Germline loops: CDR1 LNHDA, CDR2 SQIVND (reference sequence). J was trimmed by 3 bases and V by 3 bases; bases with no gene match: 4. This CDR3 is 15 amino acids long. The CDR3 sequence: CASSIGQGRYNEQFF. CDR3 in DNA: TGTGCCAGTAGTATCGGACAGGGTCGCTACAATGAGCAGTTCTTC.

V usage is TRBV2 and J usage is TRBJ1-1; weak D call: TRBD1 (6 bases). Trimming cost V 4 bases and J 8 bases, with 11 bases left between them. Germline CDR1 reads SNHLY; CDR2 reads FYNNEI. The CDR3 is 12 amino acids. The CDR3 DNA follows: TGTGCCAGCAGTGGACAGGCCGCCGAAGCTTTCTTT. Its protein product is CASSGQAAEAFF.

The CDR3 DNA sequence: TGCGCCAGCAGCCCGGACAGGGAGTTAGATACGCAGTATTTT. Its translation is CASSPDRELDTQYF. The genes are TRBV5-1 and TRBJ2-3; TRBD1 matches 8 bases. Unmatched junction bases numbered 6, after V lost 4 bases and J lost 5 bases. CDR3 length equals 14 residues. Germline V CDR1 and CDR2: SGHRS, YFSETQ.

This chain uses TRBV30 with TRBJ2-7; no clear D. The CDR3 has 11 amino acids. Germline V gives CDR1 GTSNPN, CDR2 SVGIG (reference sequence). V lost 3 bases, J lost 3 bases, and 6 bases lay in between. CDR3: CAWSGDYEQYF. The CDR3 DNA reads as TGTGCCTGGAGCGGAGACTACGAGCAGTACTTC.

Details on this clone: The same CDR3 is also encoded by other DNA sequences in this sample. CDR3 amino acids: CASSPGQGPYEQYF. The CDR3 DNA follows: TGTGCCAGCAGCCCGGGACAGGGGCCCTACGAGCAGTACTTC. The genes are TRBV28 and TRBJ2-7; 10 positions match TRBD1. This CDR3 region has 14 residues. Germline V CDR1 and CDR2: MDHEN, SYDVKM. J lost 2 bases, V lost 6 bases, and 4 bases had no gene match.

The rearrangement links TRBV10-3 to TRBJ1-2, with 11 bases fitting TRBD1. J was trimmed by 0 bases and V by 3 bases; bases with no gene match: 9. CDR3 length: 18 amino acids. Germline V CDR1 and CDR2: ENHRY, SYGVKD. The DNA for the CDR3 is TGTGCCATCAGTGACAAAGGACAGGGGGCGCCTCCTAACTATGGCTACACCTTC. Amino acid sequence: CAISDKGQGAPPNYGYTF.

The CDR3 bases are TGTGCCAGTAGTGCCGGGTTCTCTGGGGCCAACGTCCTGACTTTC. This translates into CASSAGFSGANVLTF. This chain uses TRBV19 with TRBJ2-6; D is unresolved. Germline CDR1 and CDR2: LNHDA and SQIVND (reference sequence). Trimming removed 5 bases at V and 0 bases at J, with 8 bases between. The CDR3 runs 15 residues.

The rearrangement uses TRBV6-5 and TRBJ2-7, with 11 bases fitting TRBD1. After removal of 2 bases from V and 0 bases from J, the junction contained 3 bases not matched to a gene. The V gene's germline CDR1 is MNHEY and CDR2 SVGAGI. This CDR3 comprises 16 residues. CDR3 in amino acids: CASSYGDRGYSYEQYF. CDR3 DNA sequence: TGTGCCAGCAGTTACGGGGACAGGGGGTACTCCTACGAGCAGTACTTC.

The V call is TRBV29-1, the J call TRBJ2-3; D is unclear. Deletions cut 7 bases from V and 0 bases from J, with 14 bases between. Germline V gene data show CDR1 as SQVTM and CDR2 as ANQGSEA. The CDR3 spans 14 residues. This chain's CDR3 is CSALRGTSTDTQYF. The CDR3 DNA is TGCAGCGCCCTGCGTGGTACTAGCACAGATACGCAGTATTTT.

The V and J genes are TRBV4-1 and TRBJ1-2; 9 positions match TRBD1. The V gene end was trimmed by 4 bases and the J gene end by 6 bases; junction bases not matched to a gene: 12. CDR1 MGHRA and CDR2 YSYEKL come from the germline V gene. CDR3 length: 16 residues. In DNA form, the CDR3 reads TGCGCCAGCAGCCCGGAGCCGGGACAGGGTGGTGATGGCTACACCTTC. This gives the protein CASSPEPGQGGDGYTF.